Listed here are 25 T cell receptor beta chains from one sample, sequenced in a study of vaccination effects on CD4 cells after COVID-19. Ahead of sequencing, the ViraFEST assay grew antigen-specific CD4+ T cells using viral peptide pools. Following an approximately ten-day culture, CD4+ T cells were purified. Each participant received a vaccine that was either BNT162b2 or mRNA-1273, given as two doses. The repertoire was sequenced with immunoSEQ multiplex PCR; TCRdb's copy has only in-frame clones and lacks some. This sample has tens of thousands of clones, with approximately 79% found just once. Antigens for these TCRs are unknown. The sample in question was CD4+ T cells from PBMCs cultured with SARS-CoV-2 spike peptides, obtained after COVID-19 vaccination. These receptors all come from a human donor who received a COVID-19 vaccine. Some clones in this sample may be carry-over from other donors' samples.

This clone was picked up a small number of times. The chain uses TRBV5-6 and TRBJ2-3; D remains unclear. V lost 0 bases to trimming and J lost 3 bases, with 8 bases between them. Looked up from germline, CDR1 is SGHDT and CDR2 is YYEEEE. CDR3 size: 14 residues. CDR3 sequence: CASSLGGWTDTQYF. The CDR3 DNA reads TGTGCCAGCAGCTTGGGGGGTTGGACAGATACGCAGTATTTT.

This clone was detected once. The chain employs TRBV30 and TRBJ1-1, with D possibly being TRBD1 (6 bases). Trimming stripped 4 bases from V and 1 base from J, with 13 bases between. There are 14 residues in the CDR3. The germline V gene encodes CDR1 GTSNPN and CDR2 SVGIG (reference sequence). For the CDR3, the DNA is TGTGCCTGGAATACTGACAGGAAGAACACTGAAGCTTTCTTT. Protein product: CAWNTDRKNTEAFF.

The chain joins TRBV19 to TRBJ1-5; D is uncertain. The germline gives CDR1 LNHDA, CDR2 SQIVND (reference sequence). V was cut by 4 bases and J by 4 bases, with 17 bases left in between. The CDR3 contains 16 residues. This CDR3 is CASSTGWAAQNQPQHF. The CDR3 bases are TGTGCCAGTAGTACAGGATGGGCCGCACAAAATCAGCCCCAGCATTTT.

V is TRBV15 and J is TRBJ1-3; D remains ambiguous. Trimming removed 0 bases at V and 4 bases at J, with 10 bases between. Looked up from germline, CDR1 is LNHNV and CDR2 is YYDKDF (reference sequence). The length of the CDR3 is 15 residues. This chain's CDR3 is CATSRDSVPGNTIYF. In nucleotides, the CDR3 is TGTGCCACCAGCAGAGATAGTGTACCCGGAAACACCATATATTTT.

The chain employs TRBV6-5 and TRBJ1-2; D remains ambiguous. CDR1 and CDR2 (germline): MNHEY, SVGAGI. V dropped 2 bases and J dropped 7 bases, with 17 bases sitting between them. CDR3 length: 15 amino acids. The CDR3 protein is CASSYAQAGEGGYTF. The CDR3 DNA follows: TGTGCCAGCAGTTACGCCCAGGCGGGAGAGGGTGGCTACACCTTC.

This clone has just one count. This chain connects TRBV19 to TRBJ2-1; perhaps D is TRBD1 or TRBD2 (5 bases each). In germline, CDR1 is LNHDA, CDR2 SQIVND (reference sequence). CDR3 length equals 15 residues. Trimming shortened V by 7 bases and J by 8 bases, and 21 bases separated the two germline ends. Written as DNA, the CDR3 is TGTGCCAGTACTTCTAGGGGCGGGTCAGCCGATGAGCAGTTCTTC. Translated, it gives CASTSRGGSADEQFF.

This clone was counted a few times. V is TRBV12-3 or TRBV12-4 and J is TRBJ1-5; no reliable D call. The CDR3 length is 12 residues. The V end was cut by 2 bases, the J end by 11 bases, with 10 bases between. CDR3 region: CASSLFGRAQHF. The CDR3 bases are TGTGCCAGCAGTTTATTTGGGAGGGCCCAGCATTTT.

V and J are TRBV27 and TRBJ1-1; 7 bases agree with TRBD1. Germline V gives CDR1 MNHEY, CDR2 SMNVEV (reference sequence). Germline trimming cut 2 bases from V and 0 bases from J; bases unmatched to any gene: 0. The length of the CDR3 is 14 residues. Written as DNA, the CDR3 is TGTGCCAGCAGTTTAGACAGGGTGAACACTGAAGCTTTCTTT. Translation: CASSLDRVNTEAFF.

V and J are TRBV18 and TRBJ2-1; 10 bases align to TRBD2. With 4 bases clipped from V and 6 bases from J, the junction kept 3 bases outside the gene matches. This CDR3 is built from 14 residues. Germline assignment: CDR1 KGHSH and CDR2 LQKENI. CDR3 nucleotide sequence: TGTGCCAGCTCACGGTCTAGCGGGGGCAATGAGCAGTTCTTC. It is translated as CASSRSSGGNEQFF.

This clone was picked up one time. The chain is built from TRBV18 and TRBJ1-1; D possibly corresponds to TRBD1 (5 bases). The CDR3 sequence is 14 residues long. V dropped 5 bases and J dropped 2 bases, with 12 bases sitting between them. Germline V CDR1 and CDR2: KGHSH, LQKENI. Here the CDR3 DNA reads TGTGCCAGCTCAGCGCAGGGTCGTAACACTGAAGCTTTCTTT. This sequence encodes CASSAQGRNTEAFF.

The chain carries TRBV7-9 and TRBJ2-3; D is ambiguous. Trimming left V 1 base short and J 0 bases short, with 8 bases between. CDR1 and CDR2 from the germline V gene are SEHNR and FQNEAQ (reference sequence). The CDR3 contains 15 residues. CDR3 protein: CASSLEAVSTDTQYF. In nucleotides, the CDR3 is TGTGCCAGCAGCTTAGAGGCTGTAAGCACAGATACGCAGTATTTT.

The V call is TRBV3-1 (or the pseudogene TRBV3-2), the J call TRBJ2-5; 9 bases align to TRBD2. J gave up 2 bases and V 2 bases, and 6 bases lay outside the gene matches. The CDR3 loop spans 16 amino acids. Germline V gene sequence: CDR1 LGHDT, CDR2 YNNKEL (reference sequence). CDR3 protein: CASSQRLAGVQETQYF. In nucleotides, the CDR3 is TGTGCCAGCAGCCAAAGGTTAGCGGGGGTTCAAGAGACCCAGTACTTC.

The rearrangement joins TRBV19 to TRBJ2-7; possible D gene TRBD2, 5 bases. CDR1 is LNHDA and CDR2 is SQIVND in the germline V gene (reference sequence). The CDR3 totals 15 residues. V was shortened by 10 bases and J by 3 bases, with 22 bases between the two germline ends. In DNA form, the CDR3 reads TGTGCCACTGATCGGAGGATTCCCCCCTACTACGAGCAGTACGTC. Translation: CATDRRIPPYYEQYV.

V and J are TRBV3-1 (or the pseudogene TRBV3-2) and TRBJ1-5, with D unresolved. This CDR3 has 15 amino acids. Trimming removed 1 base from V and 3 bases from J, with 10 bases in between. Germline CDR1 is LGHDT and CDR2 is YNNKEL (reference sequence). Written as DNA, the CDR3 is TGTGCCAGCAGCCAAGCTTTGCAGTCCAATCAGCCCCAGCATTTT. Protein product: CASSQALQSNQPQHF.

The CDR3: CASSLGRQGIAKNIQYF. The DNA of the CDR3 is TGCGCCAGCAGCTTGGGAAGGCAGGGGATAGCCAAAAACATTCAGTACTTC. This sequence joins TRBV5-1 and TRBJ2-4, with D tentatively TRBD1 (6 bases). V lost 0 bases and J 0 bases, leaving 13 bases between the germline ends. Germline lookup yields CDR1 SGHRS and CDR2 YFSETQ. This CDR3 has 17 residues.

The rearrangement joins TRBV11-2 to TRBJ2-7, with unresolved D. CDR3 length: 12 amino acids. The V end was cut by 4 bases, the J end by 0 bases, with 4 bases between. Germline loops: CDR1 SGHAT, CDR2 FQNNGV. The CDR3 here is CASSSISYEQYV. The CDR3 nucleotides read TGTGCCAGCAGCTCAATCTCCTACGAGCAGTACGTC.

This chain links TRBV30 with TRBJ1-2, with 11 bases matching TRBD1. The V gene end was trimmed by 1 base and the J gene end by 4 bases; junction bases not matched to a gene: 11. The CDR3 runs 17 residues. CDR1 is GTSNPN and CDR2 is SVGIG in the germline V gene (reference sequence). The CDR3 here is CAWSGTVRTGGFYGYTF. CDR3 sequence (DNA): TGTGCCTGGAGTGGGACCGTCAGGACAGGGGGCTTCTATGGCTACACCTTC.

The chain links TRBV19 to TRBJ1-1; the match to TRBD1 covers 11 bases. This CDR3 has 15 amino acids. In germline, CDR1 is LNHDA, CDR2 SQIVND (reference sequence). The ends lost 4 bases at V and 1 base at J; junction bases unmatched: 2. The CDR3 DNA is TGTGCCAGTAGTAGGACAGGGGGCCCGAACACTGAAGCTTTCTTT. It translates to CASSRTGGPNTEAFF.

This rearrangement joins TRBV4-1 to TRBJ1-1; D call uncertain. The V and J ends lost 0 bases and 3 bases respectively, with 11 bases between them. Germline CDR1 reads MGHRA; CDR2 reads YSYEKL. The CDR3 covers 15 residues. CDR3 loop: CASSQDGRVDTEAFF. Written as DNA, the CDR3 is TGCGCCAGCAGCCAAGACGGACGGGTGGACACTGAAGCTTTCTTT.

J is TRBJ2-7 and V is TRBV7-9; no definite D call. Deletions cut 5 bases from V and 1 base from J, with 9 bases between. CDR1 SEHNR and CDR2 FQNEAQ come from the germline V gene (reference sequence). CDR3 length equals 13 residues. CDR3 protein: CASSPPHSYEQYV. DNA for the CDR3: TGTGCCAGCAGCCCCCCACATTCCTACGAGCAGTACGTC.

The V call is TRBV10-2, the J call TRBJ2-7; D is undetermined. This CDR3 is built from 10 residues. Germline V CDR1 and CDR2: WSHSY, SAAADI. Trimming took off 11 bases at V and 3 bases at J, with 8 bases between the two ends. CDR3 DNA sequence: TGCGCCCCGGTCAGCTACGAGCAGTACGTC. Protein product: CAPVSYEQYV.

The chain has TRBV28 and TRBJ2-5; 9 bases fit TRBD2. V gave up 6 bases and J gave up 3 bases; unmatched junction bases: 8. CDR1 MDHEN and CDR2 SYDVKM come from the germline V gene. This CDR3 region has 15 residues. CDR3 amino acids: CASSSAGLAEETQYF. In DNA, the CDR3 is TGTGCCAGCAGCTCCGCGGGACTAGCAGAAGAGACCCAGTACTTC.

V and J are TRBV6-2 or TRBV6-3 and TRBJ2-5, with a possible D match to TRBD2 (6 bases). The V end lost 2 bases, the J end lost 5 bases, and 15 bases lay between the germline ends. The germline V gene has CDR1 MNHEY and CDR2 SVGEGT. The CDR3 runs 15 residues. The chain's CDR3 is CASSYGLAVGETQYF. In DNA, the CDR3 is TGTGCCAGCAGTTACGGGTTAGCGGTAGGGGAGACCCAGTACTTC.

The J gene is TRBJ1-5, the V gene TRBV30; D remains unclear. CDR3 length: 12 amino acids. Looked up from germline, CDR1 is GTSNPN and CDR2 is SVGIG (reference sequence). Trimming removed 2 bases at V and 7 bases at J, with 9 bases between. The CDR3 spells CAWSNPRQPQHF. DNA for the CDR3: TGTGCCTGGAGTAATCCACGCCAGCCCCAGCATTTT. The complete variable domain, with remaining parts taken from reference TRBV30 and TRBJ1-5, reads SQTIHQWPATLVQPVGSPLSLECTVEGTSNPNLYWYRQAAGRGLQLLFYSVGIGQISSEVPQNLSASRPQDRQFILSSKKLLLSDSGFYLCAWSNPRQPQHFGDGTRLSIL.

The chain is built from TRBV30 and TRBJ1-2; weak D call: TRBD1 (6 bases). V was trimmed by 5 bases and J by 1 base, leaving 17 bases between them. CDR1 GTSNPN and CDR2 SVGIG come from the germline V gene (reference sequence). The CDR3 sequence is 15 residues long. CDR3 sequence reads: CAWVQDRRLNYGYTF. In DNA, the CDR3 is TGTGCCTGGGTTCAAGACAGGCGCCTTAACTATGGCTACACCTTC.